The rows below give T cell receptor beta chains drawn from one sample of a study of control samples from healthy donors and cancer patients. Only in-frame clones appear in the TCRdb table, and some are missing; sequencing was by immunoSEQ multiplex PCR. The sample lists 35,000 to 45,000 clones; roughly 80% were seen once. Sequencing was done on a sample of blood. The source of these receptors is a man in his 60s in good health. Both conserved end residues are part of each CDR3. The order of the fields is J gene, clone size, V gene, D gene, CDR3 protein, CDR3 DNA. The D gene is left open where the match is weak. Size values are once, few and many counts, or a class for expanded clones, and some rows have none.

>TRBJ2-1|many|TRBV5-4|.
CASSLPNEQFF
TGTGCCAGCAGCCTTCCCAATGAGCAGTTCTTC
>TRBJ1-1|.|TRBV27|.
CASSKSGVLSMNTEAFF
TGTGCCAGCAGTAAATCCGGGGTACTCTCCATGAACACTGAAGCTTTCTTT
>TRBJ2-4|.|TRBV30|TRBD1
CAWRGGQGKNIQYF
TGTGCCTGGAGGGGGGGACAGGGTAAAAACATTCAGTACTTC
>TRBJ1-2|.|TRBV4-2|TRBD1
CASSQDWWDRGIGGYTF
TGTGCCAGCAGCCAAGATTGGTGGGACAGGGGAATAGGGGGCTACACCTTC
>TRBJ1-2|.|TRBV28|.
CASSETYGYTF
TGTGCCAGCAGTGAGACCTATGGCTACACCTTC
>TRBJ1-1|.|TRBV30|.
CAWTQQAIANTEAFF
TGTGCCTGGACTCAACAGGCTATAGCGAACACTGAAGCTTTCTTT
>TRBJ1-1|few|TRBV28|TRBD1
CASSSSGGGNTEAFF
TGTGCCAGCAGTTCGTCAGGGGGCGGGAACACTGAAGCTTTCTTT
>TRBJ2-7|.|TRBV7-2|TRBD1
CASSLGGTGVYEQYF
TGTGCCAGCAGCTTAGGGGGGACAGGGGTCTACGAGCAGTACTTC
>TRBJ2-2|.|TRBV5-1|.
CASKDSNTGELFF
TGCGCCAGCAAAGATAGTAACACCGGGGAGCTGTTTTTT
>TRBJ1-3|.|TRBV18|.
CASSEIVSGNTIYF
TGTGCCAGTTCGGAGATCGTCTCTGGAAACACCATATATTTT
>TRBJ2-5|.|TRBV7-9|.
CASSSTRGGAQETQYF
TGTGCCAGCAGCTCGACCCGTGGAGGAGCCCAAGAGACCCAGTACTTC
>TRBJ1-5|.|TRBV6-1|TRBD1
CASSEAPGGSNQPQHF
TGTGCCAGCAGTGAAGCGCCAGGGGGCAGCAATCAGCCCCAGCATTTT
>TRBJ2-1|.|TRBV6-5|TRBD1
CAIRTGTYNEQFF
TGTGCCATTCGGACAGGGACCTACAATGAGCAGTTCTTC
>TRBJ1-5|.|TRBV20-1|.
CSASESLNQPQHF
TGCAGTGCTAGTGAGAGTCTCAATCAGCCCCAGCATTTT
>TRBJ2-2|once|TRBV18|TRBD1
CASSPRQGYTGELFF
TGTGCCAGCTCACCACGACAGGGGTACACCGGGGAGCTGTTTTTT
>TRBJ2-2|.|TRBV9|.
CASSAGPANTGELFF
TGTGCCAGCAGCGCCGGGCCCGCGAACACCGGGGAGCTGTTTTTT
>TRBJ1-1|.|TRBV5-1|.
CASSGLQTNTEAFF
TGCGCCAGCTCCGGCCTTCAAACGAACACTGAAGCTTTCTTT
>TRBJ2-1|.|TRBV5-1|TRBD1
CASSLGQGYNEQFF
TGCGCCAGCAGCTTGGGACAGGGGTACAATGAGCAGTTCTTC
>TRBJ1-2|few|TRBV27|.
CASSLSPLGLYGYTF
TGTGCCAGCAGTTTATCACCTCTTGGGCTATATGGCTACACCTTC
>TRBJ2-7|.|TRBV7-2|TRBD1
CASSLRGGTGTYEQYF
TGTGCCAGCAGCTTAAGGGGGGGGACAGGGACCTACGAGCAGTACTTC
>TRBJ2-3|.|TRBV3-1/TRBV3-2|.
CASSQARGTDTQYF
TGTGCCAGCAGCCAAGCCAGGGGAACAGATACGCAGTATTTT
>TRBJ2-3|.|TRBV6-2/TRBV6-3|TRBD1
CASSTGTGFTDTQYF
TGTGCCAGCAGTACCGGGACAGGATTCACAGATACGCAGTATTTT
>TRBJ1-2|once|TRBV3-1/TRBV3-2|TRBD1
CASSKTGERGRDGYTF
TGTGCCAGCAGCAAGACAGGGGAGAGGGGCCGGGATGGCTACACCTTC
>TRBJ1-1|.|TRBV7-2|.
CASSSQGNTEAFF
TGTGCCAGCAGCTCTCAGGGGAACACTGAAGCTTTCTTT
>TRBJ1-1|once|TRBV11-2|.
CASTPFTEAFF
TGTGCCAGCACCCCGTTCACTGAAGCTTTCTTT
>TRBJ2-1|once|TRBV12-5|TRBD1
CASGFSGTGTNEQFF
TGTGCTAGTGGTTTTTCCGGGACAGGGACCAATGAGCAGTTCTTC
>TRBJ1-1|many|TRBV29-1|TRBD1
CTGQGETEAFF
TGCACGGGACAGGGAGAAACTGAAGCTTTCTTT
>TRBJ1-2|.|TRBV11-2|.
CASRRQQSNYGYTF
TGTGCCAGCAGGAGACAGCAGTCTAACTATGGCTACACCTTC